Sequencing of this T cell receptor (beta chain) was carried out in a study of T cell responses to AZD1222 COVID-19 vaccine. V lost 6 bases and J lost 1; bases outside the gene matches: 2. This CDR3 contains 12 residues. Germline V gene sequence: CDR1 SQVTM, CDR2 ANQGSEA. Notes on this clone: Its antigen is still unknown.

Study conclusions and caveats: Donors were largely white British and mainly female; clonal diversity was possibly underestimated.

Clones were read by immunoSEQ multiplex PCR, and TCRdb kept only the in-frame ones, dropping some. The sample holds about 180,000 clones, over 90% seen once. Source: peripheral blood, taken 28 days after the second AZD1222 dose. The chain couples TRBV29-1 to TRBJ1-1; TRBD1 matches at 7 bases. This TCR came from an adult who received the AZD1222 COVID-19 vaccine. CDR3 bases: TGCAGCGTGCGACAGGGGAACACTGAAGCTTTCTTT. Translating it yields CSVRQGNTEAFF. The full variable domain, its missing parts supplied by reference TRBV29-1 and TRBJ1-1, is SAVISQKPSRDICQRGTSLTIQCQVDSQVTMMFWYRQQPGQSLTLIATANQGSEATYESGFVIDKFPISRPNLTFSTLTVSNMSPEDSSIYLCSVRQGNTEAFFGQGTRLTVV.